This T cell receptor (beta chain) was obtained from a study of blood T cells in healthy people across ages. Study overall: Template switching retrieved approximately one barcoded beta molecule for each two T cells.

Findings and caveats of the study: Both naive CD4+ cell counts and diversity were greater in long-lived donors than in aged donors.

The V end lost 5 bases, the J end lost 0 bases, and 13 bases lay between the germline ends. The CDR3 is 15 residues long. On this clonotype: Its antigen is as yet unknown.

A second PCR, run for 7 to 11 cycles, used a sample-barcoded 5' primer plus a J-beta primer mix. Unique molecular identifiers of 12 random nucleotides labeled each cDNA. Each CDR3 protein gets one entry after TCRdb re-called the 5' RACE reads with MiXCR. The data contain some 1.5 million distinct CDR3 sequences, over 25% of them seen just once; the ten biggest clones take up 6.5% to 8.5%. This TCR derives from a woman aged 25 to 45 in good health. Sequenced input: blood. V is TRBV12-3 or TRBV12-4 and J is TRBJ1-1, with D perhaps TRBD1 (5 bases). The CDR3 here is CASSPVDSMNTEAFF. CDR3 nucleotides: TGTGCCAGCAGTCCTGTCGACAGCATGAACACTGAAGCTTTCTTT.